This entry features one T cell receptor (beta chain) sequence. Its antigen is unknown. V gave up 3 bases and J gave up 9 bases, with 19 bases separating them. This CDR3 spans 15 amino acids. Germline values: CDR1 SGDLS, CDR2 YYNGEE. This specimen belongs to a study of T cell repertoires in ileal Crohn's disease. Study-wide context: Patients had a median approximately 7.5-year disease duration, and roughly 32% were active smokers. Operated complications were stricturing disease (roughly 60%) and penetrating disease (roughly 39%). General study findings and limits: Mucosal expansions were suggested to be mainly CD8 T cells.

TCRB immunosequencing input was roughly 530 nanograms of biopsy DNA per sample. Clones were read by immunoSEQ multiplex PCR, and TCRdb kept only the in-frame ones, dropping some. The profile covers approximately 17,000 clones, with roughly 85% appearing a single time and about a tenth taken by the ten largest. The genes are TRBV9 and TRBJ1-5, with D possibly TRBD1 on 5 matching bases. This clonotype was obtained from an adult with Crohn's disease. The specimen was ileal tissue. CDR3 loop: CASSAGGGTRGPQHF. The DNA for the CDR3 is TGTGCCAGCAGCGCCGGGGGAGGGACGCGAGGGCCCCAGCATTTT.